This T cell receptor (beta chain) came from a study of patients and donors after allogeneic stem cell transplantation (TCRdb year 2020). The CDR3 goes from the cysteine to the phenylalanine over 13 residues. The CDR3 DNA has 39 bases and is translated from base 1. V is reduced by 6 bases and J by 5 bases, leaving a spacing of 11 bases between them. As encoded in the germline V gene, CDR1 is MDHEN while CDR2 is SYDVKM. This clonotype showed up many times. Its recognized antigen is unknown. No much larger clone is present one base from it, and per-base qualities are unavailable. Libraries were constructed by RT-PCR. The sample was run on a NextSeq 550. Starting from the raw public reads, TCRdb applied fastp trimming at Q25, assembled clones with MiXCR and retained in-frame beta chains. Rows are unified per CDR3 protein, each entry keeping the most common DNA and genes. The sample records almost 90,000 distinct CDR3 sequences, approximately 5.2% of which are singletons. The ten top clones hold around 3% of the sample.

This receptor was identified in a human donor who was either an allogeneic HSCT recipient or a stem cell or donor lymphocyte infusion donor (not recorded which). It is not recorded whose cells these are; they may come from a transplant donor. Sequencing was done on a sample of blood, either unsorted or a sorted T cell fraction (not recorded which). The V and J segments used are TRBV28 and TRBJ1-5, with TRBD1 perhaps the D gene, on 6 matching bases. This receptor carries the CDR3 CASRPGADQPQHF. The base sequence is TGTGCCAGCAGACCAGGGGCAGATCAGCCCCAGCATTTT.